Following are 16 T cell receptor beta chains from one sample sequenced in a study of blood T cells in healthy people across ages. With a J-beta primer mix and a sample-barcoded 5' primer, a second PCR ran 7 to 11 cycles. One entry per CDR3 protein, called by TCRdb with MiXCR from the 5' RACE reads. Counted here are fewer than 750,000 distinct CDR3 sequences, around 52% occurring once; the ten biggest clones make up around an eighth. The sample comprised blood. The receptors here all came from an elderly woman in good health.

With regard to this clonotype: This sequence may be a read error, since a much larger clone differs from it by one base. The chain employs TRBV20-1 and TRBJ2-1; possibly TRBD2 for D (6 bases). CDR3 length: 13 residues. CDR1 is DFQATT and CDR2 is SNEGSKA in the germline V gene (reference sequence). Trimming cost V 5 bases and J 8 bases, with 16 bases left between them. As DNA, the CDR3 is TGCAGTGCTTCTCGGAGCGGGTTGGATGAGCAGTTCTTC. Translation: CSASRSGLDEQFF.

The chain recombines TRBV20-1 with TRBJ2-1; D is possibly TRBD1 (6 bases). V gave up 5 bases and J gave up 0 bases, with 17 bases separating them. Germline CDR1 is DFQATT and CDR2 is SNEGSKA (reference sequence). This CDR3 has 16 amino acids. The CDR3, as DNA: TGCAGTGCTTATAGGGGGAGAGAAACCTCCTACAATGAGCAGTTCTTC. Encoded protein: CSAYRGRETSYNEQFF.

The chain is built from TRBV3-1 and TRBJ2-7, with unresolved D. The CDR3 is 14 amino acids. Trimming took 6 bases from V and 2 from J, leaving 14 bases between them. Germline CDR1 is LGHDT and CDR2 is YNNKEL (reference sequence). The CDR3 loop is CASSSTVKPYEQYF. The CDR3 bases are TGTGCCAGCAGTTCTACGGTTAAGCCCTACGAGCAGTACTTC.

The CDR3 DNA follows: TGTGCCAGCAGCTTAGTGAAGACAGGGGCCCCGGACACAGATACGCAGTATTTT. Protein: CASSLVKTGAPDTDTQYF. This chain joins TRBV11-1 and TRBJ2-3; 8 bases map to TRBD1. CDR3 length: 18 residues. The V gene's germline CDR1 is SGHAT and CDR2 FQDESV (reference sequence). The ends lost 1 base at V and 2 bases at J; junction bases unmatched: 11.

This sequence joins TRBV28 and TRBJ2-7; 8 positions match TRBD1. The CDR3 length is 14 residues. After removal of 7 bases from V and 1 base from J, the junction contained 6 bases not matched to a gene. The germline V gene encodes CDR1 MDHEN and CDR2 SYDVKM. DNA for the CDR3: TGTGCCAGCATCACGACAGGGGTTTCCTACGAGCAGTACTTC. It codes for CASITTGVSYEQYF.

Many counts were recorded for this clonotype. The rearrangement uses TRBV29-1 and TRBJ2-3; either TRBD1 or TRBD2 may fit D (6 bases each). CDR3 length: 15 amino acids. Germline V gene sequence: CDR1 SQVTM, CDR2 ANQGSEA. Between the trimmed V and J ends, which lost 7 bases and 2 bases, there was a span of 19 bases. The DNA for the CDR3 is TGCAGCGCCGGCCCGGGGGCTAGTCTCACAGATACGCAGTATTTT. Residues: CSAGPGASLTDTQYF.

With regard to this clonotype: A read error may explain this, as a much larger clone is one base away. The CDR3 coding sequence is TGTGCCAGCAGCCAAGACCACACCCAAGGAGACGGGCAGTACTTC. It codes for CASSQDHTQGDGQYF. The chain combines TRBV3-1 with TRBJ2-5; D uncertain. CDR3 length: 15 residues. The germline gives CDR1 LGHDT, CDR2 YNNKEL (reference sequence). With 0 bases removed from V and 11 bases from J, the gap between germline ends came to 19 bases.

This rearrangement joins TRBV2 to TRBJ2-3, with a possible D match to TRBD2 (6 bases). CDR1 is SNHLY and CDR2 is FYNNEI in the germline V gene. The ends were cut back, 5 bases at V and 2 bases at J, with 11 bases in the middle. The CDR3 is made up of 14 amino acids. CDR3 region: CASSWDSVTDTQYF. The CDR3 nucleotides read TGTGCCAGCAGTTGGGACTCCGTCACAGATACGCAGTATTTT.

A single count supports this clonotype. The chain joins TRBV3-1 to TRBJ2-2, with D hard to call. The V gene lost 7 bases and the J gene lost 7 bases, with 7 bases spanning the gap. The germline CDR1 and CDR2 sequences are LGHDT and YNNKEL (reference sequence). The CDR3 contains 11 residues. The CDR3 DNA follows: TGTGCCAGCATAGGGTACGGGGAGCTGTTTTTT. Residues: CASIGYGELFF.

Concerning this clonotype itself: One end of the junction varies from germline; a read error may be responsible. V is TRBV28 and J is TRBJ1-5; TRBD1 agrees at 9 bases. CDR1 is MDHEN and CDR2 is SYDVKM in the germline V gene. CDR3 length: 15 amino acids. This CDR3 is CASSLGGTGNRPQHF. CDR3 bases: TGTGCCAGCAGTTTAGGCGGGACAGGGAATCGGCCCCAGCATTTT.

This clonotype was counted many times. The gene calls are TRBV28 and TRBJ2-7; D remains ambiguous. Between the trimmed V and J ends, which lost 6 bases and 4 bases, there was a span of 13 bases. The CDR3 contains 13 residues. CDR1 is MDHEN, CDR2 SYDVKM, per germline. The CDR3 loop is CASSQQTPYEQYF. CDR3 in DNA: TGTGCCAGCAGCCAACAGACGCCTTACGAGCAGTACTTC.

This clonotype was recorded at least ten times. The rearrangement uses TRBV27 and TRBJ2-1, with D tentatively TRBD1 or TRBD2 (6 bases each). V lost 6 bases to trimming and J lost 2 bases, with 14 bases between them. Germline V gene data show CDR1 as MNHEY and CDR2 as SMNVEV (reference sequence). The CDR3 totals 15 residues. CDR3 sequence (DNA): TGTGCCAGCAGCTTGAGGGGGGCCACCTACAATGAGCAGTTCTTC. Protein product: CASSLRGATYNEQFF.

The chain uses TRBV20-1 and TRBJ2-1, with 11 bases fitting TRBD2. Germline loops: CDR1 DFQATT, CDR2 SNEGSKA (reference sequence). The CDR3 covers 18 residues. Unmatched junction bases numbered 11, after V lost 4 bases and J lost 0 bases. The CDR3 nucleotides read TGCAGTGCTAAGAAACCTAGCGGGGGGCCAATCTCCTACAATGAGCAGTTCTTC. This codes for CSAKKPSGGPISYNEQFF.

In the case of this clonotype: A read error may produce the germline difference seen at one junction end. CDR3 residues: CTSSTRQVPNTEAFF. The CDR3 DNA sequence: TGCACCAGCAGTACACGACAGGTTCCGAACACTGAAGCTTTCTTT. This chain uses TRBV2 with TRBJ1-1; possible D gene TRBD1, 6 bases. The CDR3 has 15 amino acids. Germline V gene lookup returns CDR1 SNHLY and CDR2 FYNNEI.

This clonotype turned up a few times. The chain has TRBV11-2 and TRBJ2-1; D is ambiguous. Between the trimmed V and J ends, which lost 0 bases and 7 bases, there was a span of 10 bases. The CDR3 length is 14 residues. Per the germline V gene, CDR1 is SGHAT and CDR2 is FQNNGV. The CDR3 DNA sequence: TGTGCCAGCAGCTTAGATGGTTTGGGGAATGAGCAGTTCTTC. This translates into CASSLDGLGNEQFF.

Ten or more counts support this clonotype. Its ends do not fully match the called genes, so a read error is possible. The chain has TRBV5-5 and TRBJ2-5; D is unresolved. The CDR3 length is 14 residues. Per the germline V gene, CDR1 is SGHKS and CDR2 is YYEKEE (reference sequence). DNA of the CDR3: TGTGCCAGTAGCTTTCGGTGGTTACAAGAGACCCAGTACTTC. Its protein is CASSFRWLQETQYF.